These T cell receptor beta chains were read from a single sample in a study of beta chain features in type 1 diabetes. The assay was immunoSEQ multiplex PCR, and TCRdb's table has in-frame clones only and misses some. Of over 120,000 clones listed, about a tenth are singletons. Sequencing was carried out using central memory CD4+ T cells from blood. The origin of the receptors is a man aged 18 to 29 in good health. Each CDR3 is given with its conserved first and last residue. Fields, in order: CDR3 length, D gene, V gene, clone size, J gene, CDR3 protein, CDR3 DNA. The D gene is left open where the match is weak. Not all rows give a size; the values are once, few, many and, for expanded clones, a class.

cdr3_length: 13; d_call: .; v_call: TRBV30; clone_size: .; j_call: TRBJ2-5; cdr3_aa: CAYGQSLQETQYF; cdr3_nt: TGTGCCTACGGACAGTCCCTCCAAGAGACCCAGTACTTC
cdr3_length: 19; d_call: TRBD2; v_call: TRBV7-9; clone_size: many; j_call: TRBJ2-1; cdr3_aa: CASSLRATGLAGDYNEQFF; cdr3_nt: TGTGCCAGCAGCTTAAGGGCAACTGGTCTAGCGGGGGACTACAATGAGCAGTTCTTC
cdr3_length: 13; d_call: .; v_call: TRBV30; clone_size: few; j_call: TRBJ2-1; cdr3_aa: CAWSVGGGNEQFF; cdr3_nt: TGTGCCTGGAGTGTAGGGGGGGGCAACGAGCAGTTCTTC
cdr3_length: 13; d_call: TRBD1; v_call: TRBV29-1; clone_size: .; j_call: TRBJ1-1; cdr3_aa: CSCGQGKGTEAFF; cdr3_nt: TGCAGCTGCGGACAGGGAAAGGGCACTGAAGCTTTCTTT
cdr3_length: 13; d_call: TRBD1; v_call: TRBV2; clone_size: .; j_call: TRBJ1-1; cdr3_aa: CASSVDRDTEAFF; cdr3_nt: TGTGCCAGCAGTGTCGACAGGGACACTGAAGCTTTCTTT
cdr3_length: 13; d_call: TRBD1; v_call: TRBV6-5; clone_size: few; j_call: TRBJ1-1; cdr3_aa: CASSYPDRGLAFF; cdr3_nt: TGTGCCAGCAGTTACCCGGACAGGGGGCTAGCTTTCTTT
cdr3_length: 15; d_call: TRBD1; v_call: TRBV19; clone_size: .; j_call: TRBJ2-2; cdr3_aa: CASISRDRGNGELFF; cdr3_nt: TGTGCCAGCATAAGCCGGGACAGGGGAAACGGGGAGCTGTTTTTT
cdr3_length: 14; d_call: .; v_call: TRBV28; clone_size: many; j_call: TRBJ1-2; cdr3_aa: CASRSQGIRRGYTF; cdr3_nt: TGTGCCAGCAGATCCCAGGGGATTAGACGTGGCTACACCTTC
cdr3_length: 15; d_call: TRBD1; v_call: TRBV29-1; clone_size: .; j_call: TRBJ1-4; cdr3_aa: CSVDTGQGADEKLFF; cdr3_nt: TGCAGCGTTGATACGGGACAGGGGGCGGATGAAAAACTGTTTTTT
cdr3_length: 13; d_call: .; v_call: TRBV28; clone_size: .; j_call: TRBJ2-5; cdr3_aa: CASSMGGLETQYF; cdr3_nt: TGTGCCAGCAGCATGGGGGGTTTGGAGACCCAGTACTTC
cdr3_length: 19; d_call: TRBD2; v_call: TRBV7-6; clone_size: few; j_call: TRBJ2-3; cdr3_aa: CASSRSGTSGGPSTDTQYF; cdr3_nt: TGTGCCAGCAGCCGTTCCGGGACTAGCGGGGGGCCTAGCACAGATACGCAGTATTTT
cdr3_length: 17; d_call: .; v_call: TRBV5-1; clone_size: .; j_call: TRBJ2-3; cdr3_aa: CASSLGSGALATDTQYF; cdr3_nt: TGCGCCAGCAGCTTGGGTTCAGGGGCTCTGGCTACAGATACGCAGTATTTT
cdr3_length: 14; d_call: .; v_call: TRBV25-1; clone_size: many; j_call: TRBJ2-3; cdr3_aa: CASSDGLDRRAQYF; cdr3_nt: TGTGCCAGCAGTGATGGACTGGACCGACGGGCGCAGTATTTT
cdr3_length: 15; d_call: TRBD1; v_call: TRBV18; clone_size: few; j_call: TRBJ2-7; cdr3_aa: CASSPRTGGRYEQYF; cdr3_nt: TGTGCCAGCTCACCACGGACAGGGGGCCGATACGAGCAGTACTTC
cdr3_length: 17; d_call: .; v_call: TRBV5-1; clone_size: .; j_call: TRBJ1-3; cdr3_aa: CASSLDGRSGSGNTIYF; cdr3_nt: TGCGCCAGCAGCTTGGATGGCAGGTCCGGCTCTGGAAACACCATATATTTT
cdr3_length: 14; d_call: TRBD1; v_call: TRBV10-3; clone_size: .; j_call: TRBJ2-7; cdr3_aa: CAISAGQGTYEQYF; cdr3_nt: TGTGCCATCAGTGCAGGACAGGGCACTTACGAGCAGTACTTC
cdr3_length: 15; d_call: .; v_call: TRBV18; clone_size: few; j_call: TRBJ2-3; cdr3_aa: CASSPSVGGTDTQYF; cdr3_nt: TGTGCCAGCTCACCATCCGTCGGGGGCACAGATACGCAGTATTTT
cdr3_length: 15; d_call: .; v_call: TRBV11-3; clone_size: .; j_call: TRBJ2-3; cdr3_aa: CASSPARASTDTQYF; cdr3_nt: TGTGCCAGCAGCCCCGCCAGGGCGAGCACAGATACGCAGTATTTT
cdr3_length: 13; d_call: .; v_call: TRBV28; clone_size: many; j_call: TRBJ2-3; cdr3_aa: CASSSGGTDTQYF; cdr3_nt: TGTGCCAGCAGCTCGGGGGGCACAGATACGCAGTATTTT
cdr3_length: 16; d_call: TRBD1; v_call: TRBV30; clone_size: .; j_call: TRBJ1-6; cdr3_aa: CAWRGQGKNRNSPLHF; cdr3_nt: TGTGCCTGGAGGGGACAGGGCAAAAACAGGAATTCACCCCTCCACTTT
cdr3_length: 12; d_call: .; v_call: TRBV5-1; clone_size: few; j_call: TRBJ2-2; cdr3_aa: CASREAAGELFF; cdr3_nt: TGCGCCAGCCGAGAAGCGGCCGGGGAGCTGTTTTTT
cdr3_length: 15; d_call: TRBD2; v_call: TRBV5-6; clone_size: many; j_call: TRBJ2-5; cdr3_aa: CASSFGLDHQETQYF; cdr3_nt: TGTGCCAGCAGCTTCGGACTAGACCATCAAGAGACCCAGTACTTC
cdr3_length: 14; d_call: TRBD1; v_call: TRBV6-5; clone_size: .; j_call: TRBJ1-6; cdr3_aa: CASRMTGYNSPLHF; cdr3_nt: TGTGCCAGCAGAATGACAGGGTACAATTCACCCCTCCACTTT
cdr3_length: 12; d_call: .; v_call: TRBV30; clone_size: .; j_call: TRBJ2-5; cdr3_aa: CAWGAGQETQYF; cdr3_nt: TGTGCCTGGGGGGCCGGACAAGAGACCCAGTACTTC
cdr3_length: 14; d_call: TRBD2; v_call: TRBV27; clone_size: few; j_call: TRBJ2-7; cdr3_aa: CASSFQLAGYEQYF; cdr3_nt: TGTGCCAGCAGTTTCCAGCTAGCGGGCTACGAGCAGTACTTC
cdr3_length: 15; d_call: .; v_call: TRBV7-9; clone_size: few; j_call: TRBJ1-4; cdr3_aa: CASSFQGRVEEKLFF; cdr3_nt: TGTGCCAGCAGCTTCCAGGGCAGGGTGGAAGAAAAACTGTTTTTT
cdr3_length: 15; d_call: TRBD1; v_call: TRBV5-4; clone_size: .; j_call: TRBJ2-1; cdr3_aa: CASSSQGAAYNEQFF; cdr3_nt: TGTGCCAGCAGCTCTCAGGGGGCGGCCTACAATGAGCAGTTCTTC
cdr3_length: 15; d_call: .; v_call: TRBV6-5; clone_size: .; j_call: TRBJ2-5; cdr3_aa: CASSLRGSYQETQYF; cdr3_nt: TGTGCCAGCAGTCTGAGGGGGTCGTACCAAGAGACCCAGTACTTC
cdr3_length: 15; d_call: TRBD2; v_call: TRBV7-8; clone_size: .; j_call: TRBJ2-7; cdr3_aa: CASSTSSGGSYEQYF; cdr3_nt: TGTGCCAGCAGCACCTCTAGCGGGGGGTCCTACGAGCAGTACTTC
cdr3_length: 13; d_call: .; v_call: TRBV2; clone_size: few; j_call: TRBJ2-1; cdr3_aa: CASSEDSYNEQFF; cdr3_nt: TGTGCCAGCAGTGAAGACAGCTACAATGAGCAGTTCTTC
cdr3_length: 14; d_call: .; v_call: TRBV14; clone_size: .; j_call: TRBJ2-1; cdr3_aa: CASSLRTGGHEQFF; cdr3_nt: TGTGCCAGCAGCCTAAGAACGGGTGGTCATGAGCAGTTCTTC
cdr3_length: 16; d_call: .; v_call: TRBV7-9; clone_size: many; j_call: TRBJ2-3; cdr3_aa: CASSSNVGAGTDTQYF; cdr3_nt: TGTGCCAGCAGCTCCAACGTTGGGGCTGGGACAGATACGCAGTATTTT
cdr3_length: 15; d_call: TRBD1; v_call: TRBV19; clone_size: .; j_call: TRBJ1-1; cdr3_aa: CASSRRGQEATEAFF; cdr3_nt: TGTGCCAGTAGTCGCAGGGGACAGGAGGCCACTGAAGCTTTCTTT
cdr3_length: 15; d_call: .; v_call: TRBV27; clone_size: .; j_call: TRBJ2-3; cdr3_aa: CASSLRPNVPDTQYF; cdr3_nt: TGTGCCAGCAGTTTGAGGCCCAACGTCCCAGATACGCAGTATTTT
cdr3_length: 13; d_call: .; v_call: TRBV7-9; clone_size: .; j_call: TRBJ2-7; cdr3_aa: CASSFRLPNEQYF; cdr3_nt: TGTGCCAGCAGCTTCAGGCTCCCGAACGAGCAGTACTTC
cdr3_length: 15; d_call: TRBD2; v_call: TRBV10-2; clone_size: .; j_call: TRBJ2-3; cdr3_aa: CASMTPGGGTDTQYF; cdr3_nt: TGCGCCAGCATGACGCCGGGGGGGGGCACAGATACGCAGTATTTT
cdr3_length: 16; d_call: TRBD1; v_call: TRBV28; clone_size: .; j_call: TRBJ1-3; cdr3_aa: CASSSPETGGRNTIYF; cdr3_nt: TGTGCCAGCAGTTCCCCCGAGACAGGGGGGCGAAACACCATATATTTT
cdr3_length: 13; d_call: .; v_call: TRBV6-4; clone_size: many; j_call: TRBJ2-1; cdr3_aa: CASSAGLNDEQFF; cdr3_nt: TGTGCCAGCAGCGCTGGACTAAACGATGAGCAGTTCTTC
cdr3_length: 19; d_call: TRBD2; v_call: TRBV5-1; clone_size: few; j_call: TRBJ2-3; cdr3_aa: CASSLFHAGLAASTDTQYF; cdr3_nt: TGCGCCAGCAGCTTGTTCCACGCCGGACTAGCCGCTAGCACAGATACGCAGTATTTT
cdr3_length: 15; d_call: .; v_call: TRBV28; clone_size: few; j_call: TRBJ1-2; cdr3_aa: CASSKATSGDRGYTF; cdr3_nt: TGTGCCAGCAGCAAAGCCACTTCAGGGGATAGAGGCTACACCTTC
cdr3_length: 12; d_call: .; v_call: TRBV2; clone_size: few; j_call: TRBJ2-3; cdr3_aa: CASSGGSDTQYF; cdr3_nt: TGTGCCAGCAGTGGGGGCTCAGATACGCAGTATTTT
cdr3_length: 14; d_call: .; v_call: TRBV7-2; clone_size: .; j_call: TRBJ2-1; cdr3_aa: CASGGGTGYNEQFF; cdr3_nt: TGTGCCAGCGGAGGCGGCACGGGATACAATGAGCAGTTCTTC
cdr3_length: 17; d_call: TRBD2; v_call: TRBV5-4; clone_size: .; j_call: TRBJ2-3; cdr3_aa: CASTPGLAGTPGDTQYF; cdr3_nt: TGTGCCAGCACACCCGGACTAGCGGGGACCCCAGGGGATACGCAGTATTTT
cdr3_length: 13; d_call: .; v_call: TRBV6-1; clone_size: .; j_call: TRBJ2-7; cdr3_aa: CASTEGVAYEQYF; cdr3_nt: TGTGCCAGCACCGAGGGTGTAGCCTACGAGCAGTACTTC
cdr3_length: 14; d_call: TRBD1; v_call: TRBV5-4; clone_size: .; j_call: TRBJ2-4; cdr3_aa: CASSPWTGQNIQYF; cdr3_nt: TGTGCCAGCAGCCCCTGGACAGGCCAAAACATTCAGTACTTC
cdr3_length: 17; d_call: .; v_call: TRBV18; clone_size: few; j_call: TRBJ1-3; cdr3_aa: CASSPRQAKSSGNTIYF; cdr3_nt: TGTGCCAGCTCACCGAGACAGGCGAAGAGCTCTGGAAACACCATATATTTT
cdr3_length: 14; d_call: TRBD1; v_call: TRBV9; clone_size: .; j_call: TRBJ2-3; cdr3_aa: CASSVTGDTDTQYF; cdr3_nt: TGTGCCAGCAGCGTTACAGGGGACACAGATACGCAGTATTTT
cdr3_length: 17; d_call: .; v_call: TRBV18; clone_size: few; j_call: TRBJ2-3; cdr3_aa: CASSPRQARNELDTQYF; cdr3_nt: TGTGCCAGCTCACCACGTCAGGCTCGAAACGAGTTAGATACGCAGTATTTT
cdr3_length: 14; d_call: TRBD2; v_call: TRBV2; clone_size: few; j_call: TRBJ2-7; cdr3_aa: CASSEAAGYYEQYF; cdr3_nt: TGTGCCAGCAGTGAAGCAGCGGGGTACTACGAGCAGTACTTC
cdr3_length: 14; d_call: .; v_call: TRBV9; clone_size: .; j_call: TRBJ2-7; cdr3_aa: CASSVSGGLDEQYF; cdr3_nt: TGTGCCAGCAGCGTATCTGGGGGCTTAGACGAGCAGTACTTC
cdr3_length: 16; d_call: .; v_call: TRBV7-9; clone_size: .; j_call: TRBJ2-2; cdr3_aa: CASSGLQVANTGELFF; cdr3_nt: TGTGCCAGCAGTGGATTACAGGTAGCCAACACCGGGGAGCTGTTTTTT
cdr3_length: 12; d_call: .; v_call: TRBV6-1; clone_size: .; j_call: TRBJ2-7; cdr3_aa: CASTPDSYEQYF; cdr3_nt: TGTGCCAGCACCCCGGACAGCTACGAGCAGTACTTC
cdr3_length: 14; d_call: TRBD2; v_call: TRBV19; clone_size: many; j_call: TRBJ2-3; cdr3_aa: CASRRAGTTDTQYF; cdr3_nt: TGTGCATCCCGGAGAGCGGGGACCACAGATACGCAGTATTTT
cdr3_length: 15; d_call: TRBD1; v_call: TRBV7-2; clone_size: many; j_call: TRBJ2-5; cdr3_aa: CASSLALTGAETQYF; cdr3_nt: TGTGCCAGCAGCTTAGCCCTCACAGGGGCGGAGACCCAGTACTTC
cdr3_length: 14; d_call: TRBD1; v_call: TRBV27; clone_size: .; j_call: TRBJ1-5; cdr3_aa: CASSGQGAGQPQHF; cdr3_nt: TGTGCCAGCAGTGGACAGGGGGCTGGTCAGCCCCAGCATTTT